The entry below describes one T cell receptor (beta chain). Antigen unknown. The V end lost 0 bases, the J end lost 4 bases, and 9 bases lay between the germline ends. Germline V lookup: CDR1 GTSNPN, CDR2 SVGIG (reference sequence). The CDR3 consists of 13 residues. The data stem from a study of cytomegalovirus exposure and HLA in healthy donors. Study-wide results and caveats: Earlier analysis found most TCR beta V segments productive about 87% or about 30% of the time. A later examination showed that TCR association rates differed by HLA locus, with DRB1 most and HLA-C fewest. Later analysis reportedly placed an Asian-associated ancestry cluster below the roughly 690-donor mean in N-insertions.

The PCR was carried out with 60 Vbeta primers and 13 Jbeta primers. Only in-frame clones appear in the TCRdb table, and some are missing; sequencing was by immunoSEQ multiplex PCR. This sample yields roughly 150,000 clones, of which 60% to 80% are seen a single time; over 0.6% belongs to the top ten. V gene TRBV30 combines with J gene TRBJ1-1; possible D gene TRBD1, 5 bases. The source material was PBMCs. The sequence came from a male donor in good health and CMV-seronegative. CDR3: CAWSVGEGTEAFF. The CDR3 DNA is TGTGCCTGGAGTGTGGGGGAGGGCACTGAAGCTTTCTTT.